This T cell receptor beta chain was retrieved from a study of post-analysis software for immune sequencing data. Whole-study context: The courses of disease that were included comprised relapsing-remitting, secondary progressive and progressive-relapsing multiple sclerosis. Broader study findings: Strong same-batch co-clustering of samples appeared with F measure clustering. The normalized Chao1 diversity of multiple sclerosis patients was significantly lower than that of controls. Patients had higher frequencies than controls of four to six TRBV segments, including TRBV5-6, TRBV5-1 and TRBV20-1.

This clonotype has just a few counts. Its matching antigen is unknown. The authors incorporated unique molecular identifiers into the TCR beta cDNA libraries. Once 1 to 10 million T cells were used, some 500,000 cDNA molecules resulted. TCRdb itself ran the PCR reads through MiXCR, one entry per CDR3 protein. The repertoire holds 650,000 to 850,000 distinct CDR3 sequences, around 50% seen once, with 4% to 5.5% in the top ten. V gave up 6 bases and J gave up 9 bases, with 9 bases separating them. CDR3 length equals 11 residues. The sequence was obtained from a girl between 5 and 17 years old with multiple sclerosis. The sequencing sample was made of blood. The chain is built from TRBV12-3 or TRBV12-4 and TRBJ2-1, with D hard to call. The chain's CDR3 is CASRSDTEQFF. The DNA for the CDR3 is TGTGCCAGCAGGTCTGACACTGAGCAGTTCTTC.